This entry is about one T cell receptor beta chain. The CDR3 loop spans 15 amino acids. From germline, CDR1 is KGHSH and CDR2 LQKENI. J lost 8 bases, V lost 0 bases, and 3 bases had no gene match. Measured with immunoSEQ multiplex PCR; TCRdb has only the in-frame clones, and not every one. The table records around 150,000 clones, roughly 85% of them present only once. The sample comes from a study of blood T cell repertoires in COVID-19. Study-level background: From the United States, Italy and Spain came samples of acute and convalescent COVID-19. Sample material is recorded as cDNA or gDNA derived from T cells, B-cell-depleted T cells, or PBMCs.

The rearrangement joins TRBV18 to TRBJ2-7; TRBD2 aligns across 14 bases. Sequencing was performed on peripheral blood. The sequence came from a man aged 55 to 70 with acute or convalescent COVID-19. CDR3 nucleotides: TGTGCCAGCTCACCACCGGGACTAGCGGGAGATAAGCAGTACTTC. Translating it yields CASSPPGLAGDKQYF.